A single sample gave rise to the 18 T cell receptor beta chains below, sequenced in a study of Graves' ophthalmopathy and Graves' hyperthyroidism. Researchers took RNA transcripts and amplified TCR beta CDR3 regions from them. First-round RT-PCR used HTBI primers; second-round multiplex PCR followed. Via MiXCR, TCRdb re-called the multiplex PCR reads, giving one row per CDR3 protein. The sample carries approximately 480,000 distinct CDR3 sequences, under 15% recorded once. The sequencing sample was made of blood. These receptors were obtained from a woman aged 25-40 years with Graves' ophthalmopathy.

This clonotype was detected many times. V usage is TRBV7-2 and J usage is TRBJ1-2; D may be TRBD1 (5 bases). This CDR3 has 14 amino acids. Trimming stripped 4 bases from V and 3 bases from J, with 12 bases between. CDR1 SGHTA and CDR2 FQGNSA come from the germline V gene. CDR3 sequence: CASSSRGIDYGYTF. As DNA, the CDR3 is TGTGCCAGCAGCTCGAGGGGTATTGACTATGGCTACACCTTC.

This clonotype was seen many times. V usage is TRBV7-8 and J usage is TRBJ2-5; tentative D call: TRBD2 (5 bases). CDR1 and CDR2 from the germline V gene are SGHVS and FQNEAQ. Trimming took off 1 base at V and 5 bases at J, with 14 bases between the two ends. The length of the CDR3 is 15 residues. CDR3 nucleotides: TGTGCCAGCAGCTTAGTTCGGACTTACATCGAGACCCAGTACTTC. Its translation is CASSLVRTYIETQYF.

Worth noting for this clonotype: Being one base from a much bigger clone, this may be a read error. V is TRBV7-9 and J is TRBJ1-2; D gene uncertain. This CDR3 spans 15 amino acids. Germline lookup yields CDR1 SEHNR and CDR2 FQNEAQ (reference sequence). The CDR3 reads CVSSVPGRTIYGYTF. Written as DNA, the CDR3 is TGTGTCAGCAGCGTCCCGGGGAGAACTATCTATGGCTACACCTTC. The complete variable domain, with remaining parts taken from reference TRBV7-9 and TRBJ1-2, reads DTGVSQNPRHKITKRGQNVTFRCDPISEHNRLYWYRQTLGQGPEFLTYFQNEAQLEKSRLLSDRFSAERPKGSFSTLEIQRTEQGDSAMYLCVSSVPGRTIYGYTFGSGTRLTVV.

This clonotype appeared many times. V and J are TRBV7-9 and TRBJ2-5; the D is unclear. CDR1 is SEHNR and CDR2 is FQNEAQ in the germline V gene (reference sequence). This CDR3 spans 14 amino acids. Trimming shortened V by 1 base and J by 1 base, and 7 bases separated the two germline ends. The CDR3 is CASSLVSVQETQYF. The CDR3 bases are TGTGCCAGCAGCTTAGTGAGCGTCCAAGAGACCCAGTACTTC. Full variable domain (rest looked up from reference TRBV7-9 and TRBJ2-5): DTGVSQNPRHKITKRGQNVTFRCDPISEHNRLYWYRQTLGQGPEFLTYFQNEAQLEKSRLLSDRFSAERPKGSFSTLEIQRTEQGDSAMYLCASSLVSVQETQYFGPGTRLLVL.

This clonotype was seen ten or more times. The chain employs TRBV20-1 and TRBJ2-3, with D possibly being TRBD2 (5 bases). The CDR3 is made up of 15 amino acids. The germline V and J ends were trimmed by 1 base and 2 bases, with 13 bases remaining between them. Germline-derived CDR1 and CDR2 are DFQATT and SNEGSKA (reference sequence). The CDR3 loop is CSARGGGGYTDTQYF. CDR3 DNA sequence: TGCAGTGCTAGAGGTGGTGGCGGGTACACAGATACGCAGTATTTT.

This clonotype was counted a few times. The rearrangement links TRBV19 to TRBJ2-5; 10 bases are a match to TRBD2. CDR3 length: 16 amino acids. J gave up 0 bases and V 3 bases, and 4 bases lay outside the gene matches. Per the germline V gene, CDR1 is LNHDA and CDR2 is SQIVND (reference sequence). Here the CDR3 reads CASSIRTSGYQETQYF. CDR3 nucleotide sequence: TGTGCCAGTAGTATTAGGACTAGCGGTTACCAAGAGACCCAGTACTTC.

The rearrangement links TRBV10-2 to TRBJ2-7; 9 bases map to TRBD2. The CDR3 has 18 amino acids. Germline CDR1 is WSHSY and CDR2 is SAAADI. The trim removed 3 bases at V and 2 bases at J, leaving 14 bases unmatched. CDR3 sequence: CASSDRGTTSGQTYEQYF. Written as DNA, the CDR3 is TGCGCCAGCAGTGACAGGGGAACCACTAGCGGGCAGACCTACGAGCAGTACTTC.

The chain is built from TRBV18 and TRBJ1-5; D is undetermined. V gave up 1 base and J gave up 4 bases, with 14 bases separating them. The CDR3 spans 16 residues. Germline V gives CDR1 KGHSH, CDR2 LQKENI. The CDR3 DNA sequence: TGTGCCAGCTCACCACGTACCGGGCAGAGTAATCAGCCCCAGCATTTT. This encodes CASSPRTGQSNQPQHF.

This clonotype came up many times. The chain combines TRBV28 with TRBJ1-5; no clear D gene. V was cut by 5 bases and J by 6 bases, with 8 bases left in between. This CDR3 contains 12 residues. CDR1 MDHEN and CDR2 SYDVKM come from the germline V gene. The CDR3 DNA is TGTGCCAGCAGTGTGGGTGCTCAGCCCCAGCATTTT. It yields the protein CASSVGAQPQHF.

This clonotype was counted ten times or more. Here the CDR3 reads CSARDQRGGTNYGYTF. CDR3 DNA sequence: TGCAGTGCTAGAGATCAGAGGGGAGGGACCAACTATGGCTACACCTTC. This chain connects TRBV20-1 to TRBJ1-2, with D possibly being TRBD1 (5 bases). Germline V gene data show CDR1 as DFQATT and CDR2 as SNEGSKA (reference sequence). The CDR3 is 16 amino acids. The V and J ends lost 0 bases and 2 bases respectively, with 16 bases between them.

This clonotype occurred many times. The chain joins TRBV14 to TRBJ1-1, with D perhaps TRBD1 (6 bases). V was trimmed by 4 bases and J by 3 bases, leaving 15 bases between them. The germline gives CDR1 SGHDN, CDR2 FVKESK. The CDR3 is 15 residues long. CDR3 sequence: CASSPTTGRYTEAFF. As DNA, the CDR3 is TGTGCCAGCAGCCCGACGACAGGCCGATACACTGAAGCTTTCTTT. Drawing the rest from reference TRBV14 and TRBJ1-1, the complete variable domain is EAGVTQFPSHSVIEKGQTVTLRCDPISGHDNLYWYRRVMGKEIKFLLHFVKESKQDESGMPNNRFLAERTGGTYSTLKVQPAELEDSGVYFCASSPTTGRYTEAFFGQGTRLTVV.

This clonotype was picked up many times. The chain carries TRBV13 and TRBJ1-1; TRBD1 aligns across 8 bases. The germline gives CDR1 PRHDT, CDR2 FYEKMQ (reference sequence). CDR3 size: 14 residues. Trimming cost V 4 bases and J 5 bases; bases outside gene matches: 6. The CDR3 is CASSSDRGGTEAFF. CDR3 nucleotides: TGTGCCAGCAGCTCTGACAGGGGTGGGACTGAAGCTTTCTTT.

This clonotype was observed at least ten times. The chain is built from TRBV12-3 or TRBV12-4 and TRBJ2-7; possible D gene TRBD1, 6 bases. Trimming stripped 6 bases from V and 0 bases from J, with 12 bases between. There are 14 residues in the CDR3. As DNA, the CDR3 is TGTGCCAGCAGCCCGGACAGAAGCTCCTACGAGCAGTACTTC. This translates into CASSPDRSSYEQYF.

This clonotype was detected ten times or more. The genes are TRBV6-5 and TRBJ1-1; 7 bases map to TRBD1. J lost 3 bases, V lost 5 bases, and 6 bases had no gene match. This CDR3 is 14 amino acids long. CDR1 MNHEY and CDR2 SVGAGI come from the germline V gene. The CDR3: CASSRFTGDTEAFF. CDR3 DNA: TGTGCCAGCAGTCGATTTACAGGGGACACTGAAGCTTTCTTT.

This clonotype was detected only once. CDR3 DNA sequence: TGTGCCAGCCGTGCGGGGATGGCGGATGCTTTCTTT. Translating gives CASRAGMADAFF. V is TRBV27 and J is TRBJ1-1; D uncertain. Germline V lookup: CDR1 MNHEY, CDR2 SMNVEV (reference sequence). The CDR3 spans 12 residues. The ends were cut back, 8 bases at V and 11 bases at J, with 18 bases in the middle.

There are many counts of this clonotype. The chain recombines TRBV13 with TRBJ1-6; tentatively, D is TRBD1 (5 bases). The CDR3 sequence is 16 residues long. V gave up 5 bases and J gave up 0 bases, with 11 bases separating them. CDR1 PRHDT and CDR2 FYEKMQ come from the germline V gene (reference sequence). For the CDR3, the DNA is TGTGCCAGCAGCCTCGGGGCCAGCTCCTATAATTCACCCCTCCACTTT. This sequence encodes CASSLGASSYNSPLHF.

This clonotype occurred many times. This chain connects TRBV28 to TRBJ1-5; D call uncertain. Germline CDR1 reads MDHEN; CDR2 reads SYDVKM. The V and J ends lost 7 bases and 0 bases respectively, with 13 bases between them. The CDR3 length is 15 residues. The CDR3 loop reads CASNPGVNSNQPQHF. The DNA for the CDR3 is TGTGCCAGCAACCCGGGCGTTAATAGCAATCAGCCCCAGCATTTT.

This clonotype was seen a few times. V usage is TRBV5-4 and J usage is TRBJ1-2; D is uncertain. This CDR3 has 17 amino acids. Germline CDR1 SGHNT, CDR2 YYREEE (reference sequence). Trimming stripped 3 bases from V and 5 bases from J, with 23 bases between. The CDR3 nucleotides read TGTGCCAGCAGCTCCCCCATAAAAATCAGAGATCCATATGGCTACACCTTC. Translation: CASSSPIKIRDPYGYTF.